The 14 T cell receptor beta chains reported below all come from one sample, sequenced in a study of cytomegalovirus exposure and HLA in healthy donors. Use of 60 Vbeta and 13 Jbeta primers characterized the PCR. Clones were sequenced by immunoSEQ multiplex PCR, and TCRdb holds only the in-frame ones, with some missing. The sample yields hundreds of thousands of clones, around three quarters seen once. Sequencing was done on a sample of PBMCs. The receptors derive from a man aged 40-55 years in good health and CMV-seronegative.

The chain is built from TRBV9 and TRBJ2-2; D perhaps matches TRBD2 (5 bases). V lost 4 bases to trimming and J lost 1 base, with 5 bases between them. This CDR3 region has 13 residues. Germline V gives CDR1 SGDLS, CDR2 YYNGEE. The DNA of the CDR3 is TGTGCCAGCAGCCGGGAGAACACCGGGGAGCTGTTTTTT. As protein: CASSRENTGELFF.

V gene TRBV15 combines with J gene TRBJ2-6; 13 bases agree with TRBD2. The CDR3 contains 19 residues. V trimming: 3 bases; J trimming: 0 bases; junction bases outside the gene matches: 5. The V gene's germline CDR1 is LNHNV and CDR2 YYDKDF (reference sequence). CDR3 region: CATSRAGLAGVSGANVLTF. The DNA of the CDR3 is TGTGCCACCAGCAGGGCCGGACTAGCGGGAGTCTCTGGGGCCAACGTCCTGACTTTC. The whole variable domain, filled in from reference TRBV15 and TRBJ2-6, reads DAMVIQNPRYQVTQFGKPVTLSCSQTLNHNVMYWYQQKSSQAPKLLFHYYDKDFNNEADTPDNFQSRRPNTSFCFLDIRSPGLGDTAMYLCATSRAGLAGVSGANVLTFGAGSRLTVL.

The J gene is TRBJ1-2, the V gene TRBV6-1; tentatively, D is TRBD1 (5 bases). Germline V gene lookup returns CDR1 MNHNS and CDR2 SASEGT. The CDR3 loop spans 13 amino acids. V was pared by 6 bases and J by 2 bases, with 10 bases between. CDR3 DNA: TGTGCCAGCAGCGGGCGGGGGAACTATGGCTACACCTTC. Its translation: CASSGRGNYGYTF.

The chain joins TRBV19 to TRBJ1-2; D possibly corresponds to TRBD1 (5 bases). This CDR3 region has 13 residues. Germline V gene lookup returns CDR1 LNHDA and CDR2 SQIVND (reference sequence). V lost 5 bases, J lost 8 bases, and 15 bases lay in between. The CDR3 sequence is CASSSHRGEGYTF. CDR3 coding DNA: TGTGCCAGTAGTTCCCATAGGGGCGAGGGCTACACCTTC.

V usage is TRBV7-2 and J usage is TRBJ1-5; 7 positions agree with TRBD1. The V segment lost 3 bases and the J segment 6 bases; nucleotides outside the gene matches: 8. The length of the CDR3 is 15 residues. Germline lookup yields CDR1 SGHTA and CDR2 FQGNSA. In DNA, the CDR3 is TGTGCCAGCAGCTTCAAACAGGGGATGGGTCAGCCCCAGCATTTT. It encodes CASSFKQGMGQPQHF. Looking up the rest from reference TRBV7-2 and TRBJ1-5 gives the full variable domain: GAGVSQSPSNKVTEKGKDVELRCDPISGHTALYWYRQSLGQGLEFLIYFQGNSAPDKSGLPSDRFSAERTGGSVSTLTIQRTQQEDSAVYLCASSFKQGMGQPQHFGDGTRLSIL.

The table lists this clone with a count of one. The J gene is TRBJ1-4, the V gene TRBV9; tentative D call: TRBD1 (6 bases). In germline, CDR1 is SGDLS, CDR2 YYNGEE. The CDR3 spans 15 residues. The V end was cut by 3 bases, the J end by 7 bases, with 16 bases between. The CDR3 nucleotides read TGTGCCAGCAGCGCCACCGGGGGGCGGGGTGAAAAACTGTTTTTT. It codes for CASSATGGRGEKLFF.

This chain links TRBV15 with TRBJ2-1; D possibly corresponds to TRBD2 (5 bases). Germline V CDR1 and CDR2: LNHNV, YYDKDF (reference sequence). The CDR3 contains 14 residues. Trimming removed 0 bases at V and 10 bases at J, with 13 bases between. As DNA, the CDR3 is TGTGCCACCAGCAGAGATGCCGGCCAGCGGGAGCAGTTCTTC. Its translation is CATSRDAGQREQFF.

V is TRBV2 and J is TRBJ2-7; tentative D call: TRBD2 (7 bases). Germline V gene lookup returns CDR1 SNHLY and CDR2 FYNNEI. V was trimmed by 7 bases and J by 4 bases, leaving 17 bases between them. There are 14 residues in the CDR3. The CDR3 protein is CASMGGPIKYEQYF. CDR3 coding DNA: TGTGCCAGCATGGGGGGGCCGATAAAGTACGAGCAGTACTTC. Full variable domain (rest looked up from reference TRBV2 and TRBJ2-7): EPEVTQTPSHQVTQMGQEVILRCVPISNHLYFYWYRQILGQKVEFLVSFYNNEISEKSEIFDDQFSVERPDGSNFTLKIRSTKLEDSAMYFCASMGGPIKYEQYFGPGTRLTVT.

This clone was recorded once. The chain joins TRBV11-2 to TRBJ1-2; 8 bases fit TRBD1. The CDR3 covers 17 residues. Germline V gene sequence: CDR1 SGHAT, CDR2 FQNNGV. Trimming removed 3 bases from V and 0 bases from J; junction bases left unmatched: 9. The CDR3 DNA reads TGTGCCAGCAGCTTGTTCATTCAGGGGGCGGCTAACTATGGCTACACCTTC. This sequence encodes CASSLFIQGAANYGYTF. Combining the CDR3 with reference TRBV11-2 and TRBJ1-2 gives the whole variable domain EAGVAQSPRYKIIEKRQSVAFWCNPISGHATLYWYQQILGQGPKLLIQFQNNGVVDDSQLPKDRFSAERLKGVDSTLKIQPAKLEDSAVYLCASSLFIQGAANYGYTFGSGTRLTVV.

The V call is TRBV28, the J call TRBJ2-1, with 11 bases that match TRBD2. The germline CDR1 and CDR2 sequences are MDHEN and SYDVKM. Germline trimming cut 8 bases from V and 7 bases from J; bases unmatched to any gene: 10. CDR3 length: 15 residues. The CDR3 region is CASRISGRAANEQFF. CDR3 DNA: TGTGCCAGCCGGATTAGCGGGAGGGCCGCGAATGAGCAGTTCTTC. Filled out from reference TRBV28 and TRBJ2-1, the complete variable domain reads DVKVTQSSRYLVKRTGEKVFLECVQDMDHENMFWYRQDPGLGLRLIYFSYDVKMKEKGDIPEGYSVSREKKERFSLILESASTNQTSMYLCASRISGRAANEQFFGPGTRLTVL.

The V call is TRBV7-2, the J call TRBJ2-7; no reliable D call. The CDR3 covers 13 residues. Germline V gene data show CDR1 as SGHTA and CDR2 as FQGNSA. Deletions cut 5 bases from V and 3 bases from J, with 11 bases between. CDR3 coding DNA: TGTGCCAGCAGCCTCGGCGGATTCTACGAGCAGTACTTC. It is translated as CASSLGGFYEQYF.

This clone was seen once. This sequence joins TRBV7-2 and TRBJ2-7; no clear D. CDR1 is SGHTA and CDR2 is FQGNSA in the germline V gene. The CDR3 sequence is 14 residues long. The V gene lost 1 base and the J gene lost 2 bases, with 9 bases spanning the gap. CDR3 amino acids: CASSLGWAAYEQYF. Here the CDR3 DNA reads TGTGCCAGCAGCTTAGGGTGGGCAGCCTACGAGCAGTACTTC.

The chain has TRBV2 and TRBJ2-3; a possible D gene is TRBD2 (6 bases). This CDR3 spans 16 amino acids. Germline CDR1 reads SNHLY; CDR2 reads FYNNEI. V lost 2 bases and J lost 8, with 20 bases in between. This CDR3 is CASSERQAAGLGTQYF. In DNA form, the CDR3 reads TGTGCCAGCAGTGAAAGGCAGGCGGCGGGGCTAGGTACGCAGTATTTT. The whole variable domain, filled in from reference TRBV2 and TRBJ2-3, reads EPEVTQTPSHQVTQMGQEVILRCVPISNHLYFYWYRQILGQKVEFLVSFYNNEISEKSEIFDDQFSVERPDGSNFTLKIRSTKLEDSAMYFCASSERQAAGLGTQYFGPGTRLTVL.

The V call is TRBV27, the J call TRBJ2-1, with 7 bases matching TRBD1. The CDR3 contains 14 residues. Per the germline V gene, CDR1 is MNHEY and CDR2 is SMNVEV (reference sequence). V gave up 5 bases and J gave up 6 bases; unmatched junction bases: 7. In nucleotides, the CDR3 is TGTGCCAGCAGTCCCCTGGGACAGCGCAATGAGCAGTTCTTC. This translates into CASSPLGQRNEQFF.